The following is a T cell receptor (beta chain) sequence with its context. The antigen is not known. This specimen comes from a study of T cell responses to AZD1222 COVID-19 vaccine. Regarding the study as a whole: Two AZD1222 doses significantly raised spike-specific TCR breadth and depth over controls. Spike as a whole was targeted by vaccine-associated CD4 TCRs, dominant at 160-218 and 743-854.

Germline lookup yields CDR1 LGHNA and CDR2 YNFKEQ. The CDR3 covers 16 residues. With 4 bases removed from V and 2 bases from J, the gap between germline ends came to 17 bases. Produced via immunoSEQ multiplex PCR; TCRdb's table is partial and in-frame only. In the table there are approximately 150,000 clones, about nine tenths of which are singletons. The TCR comes from an adult who received the AZD1222 COVID-19 vaccine. The rearrangement links TRBV4-2 to TRBJ1-1; a weak D match, TRBD1 (6 bases). The sequenced sample was peripheral blood, obtained 28 days after the second AZD1222 dose. The CDR3 reads CASSRPAVRGNTEAFF. The CDR3 coding sequence is TGTGCCAGCAGCCGCCCTGCTGTCAGGGGAAACACTGAAGCTTTCTTT.